What follows is one TCR beta chain and its context. The sample originates from a study of regulatory T cells in long-lasting Graves disease. Across the study: The antithyroid drugs taken by newly diagnosed Graves' patients had been used for under 3 months.

Germline CDR1 is SGDLS and CDR2 is YYNGEE. The length of the CDR3 is 14 residues. V lost 2 bases, J lost 5 bases, and 6 bases stayed unmatched. Combining iRepertoire HTBI primers with Arm-PCR of CDR3 regions, the authors built TCR beta libraries. TCRdb ran MiXCR on the multiplex PCR reads and lists one entry per CDR3 protein. The profile shows 350,000 to 500,000 distinct CDR3 sequences, roughly 15% of them singletons. Time point: newly diagnosed GD, antithyroid drugs for less than 3 months. From RNA extracted from PBMCs, the TCR library was made. These sequences were also reported in another study, on T cells in Graves' hyperthyroidism and ophthalmopathy. Turning to that study: Uncontrolled infection, other autoimmune disease, pregnancy and lactation each barred patients from inclusion. HTBI primers were employed in a first-round RT-PCR of the TCR CDR3. Among clonotypes expanded in thyroid above 0.001, most were also found in blood.

The sample in question was peripheral blood mononuclear cells (PBMCs), obtained at new diagnosis, from a patient treated with antithyroid drugs. The J gene is TRBJ2-5, the V gene TRBV9, with TRBD2 identical over 7 bases. The source is a woman aged 45-59 years with Graves disease. Here the CDR3 reads CASSVAGAMETQYF. The CDR3 DNA sequence: TGTGCCAGCAGCGTTGCGGGAGCTATGGAGACCCAGTACTTC.